This TCR beta chain was observed in a study of T cells after posttransplantation cyclophosphamide. Regarding the study as a whole: After PTCy, TRB diversity resembled that of CNI/methotrexate controls.

This table comes from immunoSEQ multiplex PCR, and its TCRdb copy is limited to in-frame clones, with some not included. The profile shows about 52,000 clones, approximately 94% of them singletons. Worth noting for this clone: Its specificity is not known.

The specimen sequenced was PBMCs. This TCR was recovered from a woman aged 25 to 39 in good health and a related stem cell transplant donor.

The CDR3 bases are TGTGCCAGCAGCGTGGGATTGAGGGCTGAAGGCTACACCTTC. Encoded protein: CASSVGLRAEGYTF. J is TRBJ1-2 and V is TRBV9; D remains unclear. This CDR3 has 14 amino acids. CDR1 and CDR2 from the germline V gene are SGDLS and YYNGEE. Trimming shortened V by 2 bases and J by 8 bases, and 16 bases separated the two germline ends.